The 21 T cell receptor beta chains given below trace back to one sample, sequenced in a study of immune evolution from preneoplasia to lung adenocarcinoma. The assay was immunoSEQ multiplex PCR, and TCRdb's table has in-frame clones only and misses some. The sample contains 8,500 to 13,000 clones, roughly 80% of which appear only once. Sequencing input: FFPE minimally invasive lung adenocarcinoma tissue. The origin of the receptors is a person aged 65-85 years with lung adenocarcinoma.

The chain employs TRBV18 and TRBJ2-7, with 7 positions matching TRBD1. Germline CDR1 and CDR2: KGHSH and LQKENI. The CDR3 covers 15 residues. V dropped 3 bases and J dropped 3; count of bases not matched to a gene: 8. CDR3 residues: CASSPTGAGDYEQYF. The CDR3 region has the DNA TGTGCCAGCTCACCCACAGGGGCCGGTGACTACGAGCAGTACTTC.

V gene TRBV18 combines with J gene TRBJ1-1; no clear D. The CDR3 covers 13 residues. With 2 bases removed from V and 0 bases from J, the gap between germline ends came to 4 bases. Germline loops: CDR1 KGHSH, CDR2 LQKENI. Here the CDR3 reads CASSPKLNTEAFF. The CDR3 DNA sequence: TGTGCCAGCTCACCAAAGCTGAACACTGAAGCTTTCTTT.

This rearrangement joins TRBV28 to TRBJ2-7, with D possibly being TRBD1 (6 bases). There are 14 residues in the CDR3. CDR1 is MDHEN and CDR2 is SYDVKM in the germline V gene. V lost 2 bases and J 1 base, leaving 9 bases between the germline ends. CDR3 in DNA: TGTGCCAGCAGTTTAACAGGGAAGTCCTACGAGCAGTACTTC. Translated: CASSLTGKSYEQYF.

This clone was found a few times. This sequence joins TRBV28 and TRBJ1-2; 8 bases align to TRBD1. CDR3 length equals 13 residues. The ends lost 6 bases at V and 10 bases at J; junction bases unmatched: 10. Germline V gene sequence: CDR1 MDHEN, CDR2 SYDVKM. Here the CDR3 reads CASRRQGAPYYTF. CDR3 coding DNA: TGTGCCAGCAGAAGGCAGGGGGCTCCCTACTACACCTTC.

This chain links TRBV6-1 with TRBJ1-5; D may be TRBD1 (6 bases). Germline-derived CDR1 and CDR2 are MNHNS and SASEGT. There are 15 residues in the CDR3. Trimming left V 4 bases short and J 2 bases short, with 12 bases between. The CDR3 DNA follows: TGTGCCAGCAGTGGGCTGGACAGTCGCAATCAGCCCCAGCATTTT. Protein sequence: CASSGLDSRNQPQHF.

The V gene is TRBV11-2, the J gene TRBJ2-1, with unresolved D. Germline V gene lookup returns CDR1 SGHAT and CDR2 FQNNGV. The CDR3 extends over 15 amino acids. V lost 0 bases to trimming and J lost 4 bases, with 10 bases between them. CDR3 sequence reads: CASSLDLPGYNEQFF. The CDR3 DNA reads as TGTGCCAGCAGCTTAGATCTTCCGGGTTACAATGAGCAGTTCTTC.

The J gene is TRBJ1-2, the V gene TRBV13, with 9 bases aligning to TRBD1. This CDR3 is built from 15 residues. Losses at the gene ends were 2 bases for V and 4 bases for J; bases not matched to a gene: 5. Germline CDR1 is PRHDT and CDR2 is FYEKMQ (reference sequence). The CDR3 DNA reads TGTGCCAGCAGCTTATTCATGGACAGGGGCTATGGCTACACCTTC. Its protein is CASSLFMDRGYGYTF.

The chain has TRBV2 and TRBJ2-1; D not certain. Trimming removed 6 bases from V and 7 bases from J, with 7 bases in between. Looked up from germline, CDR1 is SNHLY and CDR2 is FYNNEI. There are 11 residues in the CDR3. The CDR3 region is CASSLKNEQFF. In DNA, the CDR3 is TGTGCCAGCAGCCTAAAGAATGAGCAGTTCTTC.

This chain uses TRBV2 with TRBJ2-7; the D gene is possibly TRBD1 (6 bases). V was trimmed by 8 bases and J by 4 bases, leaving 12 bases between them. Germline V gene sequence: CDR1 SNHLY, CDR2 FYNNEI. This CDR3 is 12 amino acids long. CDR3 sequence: CASQKGVYEQYF. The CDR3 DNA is TGTGCCAGCCAGAAGGGGGTATACGAGCAGTACTTC. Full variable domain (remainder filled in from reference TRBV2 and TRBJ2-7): EPEVTQTPSHQVTQMGQEVILRCVPISNHLYFYWYRQILGQKVEFLVSFYNNEISEKSEIFDDQFSVERPDGSNFTLKIRSTKLEDSAMYFCASQKGVYEQYFGPGTRLTVT.

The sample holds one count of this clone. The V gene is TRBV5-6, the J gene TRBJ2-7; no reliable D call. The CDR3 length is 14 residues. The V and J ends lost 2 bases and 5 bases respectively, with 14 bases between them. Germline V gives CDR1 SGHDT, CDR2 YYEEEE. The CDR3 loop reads CASSLELRLNEQYF. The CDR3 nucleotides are TGTGCCAGCAGCTTAGAATTAAGGCTGAACGAGCAGTACTTC.

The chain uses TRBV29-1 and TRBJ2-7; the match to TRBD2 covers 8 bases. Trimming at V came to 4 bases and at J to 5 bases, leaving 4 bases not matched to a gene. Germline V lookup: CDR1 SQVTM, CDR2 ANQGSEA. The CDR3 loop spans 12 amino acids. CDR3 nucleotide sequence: TGCAGCGTTGTCAAGCGGGAGAACGAGCAGTACTTC. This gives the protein CSVVKRENEQYF.

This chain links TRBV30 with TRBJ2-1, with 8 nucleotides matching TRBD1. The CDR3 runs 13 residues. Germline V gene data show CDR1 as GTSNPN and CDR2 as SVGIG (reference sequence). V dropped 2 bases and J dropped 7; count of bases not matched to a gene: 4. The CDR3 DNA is TGTGCCTGGAGTAGAAGACAGGGGAATGAGCAGTTCTTC. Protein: CAWSRRQGNEQFF. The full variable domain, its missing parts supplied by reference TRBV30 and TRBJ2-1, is SQTIHQWPATLVQPVGSPLSLECTVEGTSNPNLYWYRQAAGRGLQLLFYSVGIGQISSEVPQNLSASRPQDRQFILSSKKLLLSDSGFYLCAWSRRQGNEQFFGPGTRLTVL.

The CDR3 reads CAISESGEKLFF. The DNA for the CDR3 is TGTGCCATCAGTGAGTCAGGGGAAAAACTGTTTTTT. The chain combines TRBV10-3 with TRBJ1-4; D call uncertain. V dropped 0 bases and J dropped 8 bases, with 4 bases sitting between them. Looked up from germline, CDR1 is ENHRY and CDR2 is SYGVKD. This CDR3 contains 12 residues.

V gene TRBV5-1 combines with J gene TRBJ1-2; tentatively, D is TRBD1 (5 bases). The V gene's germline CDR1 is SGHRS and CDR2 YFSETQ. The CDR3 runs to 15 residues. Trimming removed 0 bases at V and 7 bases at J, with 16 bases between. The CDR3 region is CASSLGSAGRFGYTF. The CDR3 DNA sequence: TGCGCCAGCAGCTTGGGGTCGGCAGGGCGTTTTGGCTACACCTTC.

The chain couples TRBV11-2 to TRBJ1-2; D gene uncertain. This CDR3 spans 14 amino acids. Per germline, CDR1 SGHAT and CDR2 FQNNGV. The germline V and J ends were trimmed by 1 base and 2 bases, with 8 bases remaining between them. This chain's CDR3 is CASSLASHNYGYTF. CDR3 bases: TGTGCCAGCAGCTTAGCTTCCCACAACTATGGCTACACCTTC.

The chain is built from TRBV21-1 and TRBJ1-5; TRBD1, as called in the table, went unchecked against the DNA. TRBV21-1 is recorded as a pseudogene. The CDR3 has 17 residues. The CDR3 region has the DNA TGTGCCAGCAGCAAAAGGGGGAAGACCTATAGCAATCAGCCCCAGCATTTT. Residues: CASSKRGKTYSNQPQHF.

CDR3 nucleotides: TGTGCCAGCAGAGAACTAGCGGGGGGAAACAATGAGCAGTTCTTC. This translates into CASRELAGGNNEQFF. This chain uses TRBV6-1 with TRBJ2-1; 12 positions agree with TRBD2. CDR1 and CDR2 (germline): MNHNS, SASEGT. This CDR3 spans 15 amino acids. After removal of 6 bases from V and 5 bases from J, the junction contained 5 bases not matched to a gene.

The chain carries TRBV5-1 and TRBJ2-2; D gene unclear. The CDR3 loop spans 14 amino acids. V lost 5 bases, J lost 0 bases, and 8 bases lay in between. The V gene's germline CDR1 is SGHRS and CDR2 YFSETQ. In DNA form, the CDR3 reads TGCGCCAGCAGATACGGCGCGAACACCGGGGAGCTGTTTTTT. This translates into CASRYGANTGELFF.

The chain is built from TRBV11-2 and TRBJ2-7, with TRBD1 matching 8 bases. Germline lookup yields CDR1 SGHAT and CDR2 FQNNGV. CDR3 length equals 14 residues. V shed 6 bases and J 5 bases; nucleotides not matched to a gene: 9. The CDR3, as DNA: TGTGCCAGCAGTTCCGGGACAGGCTTCGACGAGCAGTACTTC. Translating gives CASSSGTGFDEQYF.

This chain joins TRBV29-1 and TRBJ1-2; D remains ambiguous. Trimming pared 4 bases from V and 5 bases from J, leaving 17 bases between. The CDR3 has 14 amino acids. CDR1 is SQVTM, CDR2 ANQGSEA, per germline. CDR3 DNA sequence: TGCAGCGTTGCCGGTGCCGGGGATGATTATGGCTACACCTTC. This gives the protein CSVAGAGDDYGYTF.

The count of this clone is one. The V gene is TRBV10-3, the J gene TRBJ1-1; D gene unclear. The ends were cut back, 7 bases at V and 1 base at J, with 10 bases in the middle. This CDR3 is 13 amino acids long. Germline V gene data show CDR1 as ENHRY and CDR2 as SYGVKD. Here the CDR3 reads CAITRESNTEAFF. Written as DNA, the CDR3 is TGTGCCATCACCCGGGAGTCGAACACTGAAGCTTTCTTT.